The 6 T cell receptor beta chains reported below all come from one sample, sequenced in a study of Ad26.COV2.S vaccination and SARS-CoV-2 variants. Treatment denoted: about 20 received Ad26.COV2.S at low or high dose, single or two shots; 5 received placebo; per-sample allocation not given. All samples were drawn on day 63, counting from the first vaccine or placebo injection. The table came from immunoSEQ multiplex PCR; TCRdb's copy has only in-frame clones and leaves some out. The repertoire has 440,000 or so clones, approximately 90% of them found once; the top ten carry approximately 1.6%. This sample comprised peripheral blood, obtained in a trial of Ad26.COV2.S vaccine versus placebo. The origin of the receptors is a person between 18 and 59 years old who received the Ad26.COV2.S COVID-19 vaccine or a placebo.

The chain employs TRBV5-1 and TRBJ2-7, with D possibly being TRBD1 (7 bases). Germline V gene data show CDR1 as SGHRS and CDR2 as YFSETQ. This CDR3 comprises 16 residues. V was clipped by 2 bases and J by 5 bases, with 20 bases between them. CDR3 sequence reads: CASSLGAGGPLDEQYF. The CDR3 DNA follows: TGCGCCAGCAGCTTAGGAGCAGGGGGGCCCCTTGACGAGCAGTACTTC.

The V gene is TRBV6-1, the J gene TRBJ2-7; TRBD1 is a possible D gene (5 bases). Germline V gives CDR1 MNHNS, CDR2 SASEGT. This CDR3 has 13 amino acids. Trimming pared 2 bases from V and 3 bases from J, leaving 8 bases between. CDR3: CASSEMQGYEQYF. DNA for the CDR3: TGTGCCAGCAGTGAAATGCAGGGCTACGAGCAGTACTTC.

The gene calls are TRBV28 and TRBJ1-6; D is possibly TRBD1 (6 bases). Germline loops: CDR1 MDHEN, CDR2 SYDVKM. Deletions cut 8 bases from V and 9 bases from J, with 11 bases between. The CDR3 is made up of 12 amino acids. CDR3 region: CASRQGGSPLHF. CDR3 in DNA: TGTGCCAGCCGACAAGGGGGTTCACCCCTCCACTTT.

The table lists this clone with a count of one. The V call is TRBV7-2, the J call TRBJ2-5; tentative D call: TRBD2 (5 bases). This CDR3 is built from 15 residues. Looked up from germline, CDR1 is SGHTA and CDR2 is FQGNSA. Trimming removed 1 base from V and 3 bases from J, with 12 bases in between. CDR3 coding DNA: TGTGCCAGCAGCTTAGTTTCCACTAGAAAAGAGACCCAGTACTTC. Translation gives CASSLVSTRKETQYF.

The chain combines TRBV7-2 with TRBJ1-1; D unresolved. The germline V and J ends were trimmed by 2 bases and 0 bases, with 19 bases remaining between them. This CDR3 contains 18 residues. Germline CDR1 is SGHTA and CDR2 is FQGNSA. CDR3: CASSLTLIGRHLNTEAFF. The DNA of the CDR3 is TGTGCCAGCAGCTTAACGTTAATTGGACGGCACCTGAACACTGAAGCTTTCTTT.

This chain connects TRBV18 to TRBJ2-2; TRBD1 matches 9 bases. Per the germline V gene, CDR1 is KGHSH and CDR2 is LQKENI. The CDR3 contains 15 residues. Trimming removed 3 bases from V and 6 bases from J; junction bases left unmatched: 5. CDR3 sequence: CASSPKDRGAGELFF. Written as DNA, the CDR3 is TGTGCCAGCTCACCTAAGGACAGGGGAGCCGGGGAGCTGTTTTTT.